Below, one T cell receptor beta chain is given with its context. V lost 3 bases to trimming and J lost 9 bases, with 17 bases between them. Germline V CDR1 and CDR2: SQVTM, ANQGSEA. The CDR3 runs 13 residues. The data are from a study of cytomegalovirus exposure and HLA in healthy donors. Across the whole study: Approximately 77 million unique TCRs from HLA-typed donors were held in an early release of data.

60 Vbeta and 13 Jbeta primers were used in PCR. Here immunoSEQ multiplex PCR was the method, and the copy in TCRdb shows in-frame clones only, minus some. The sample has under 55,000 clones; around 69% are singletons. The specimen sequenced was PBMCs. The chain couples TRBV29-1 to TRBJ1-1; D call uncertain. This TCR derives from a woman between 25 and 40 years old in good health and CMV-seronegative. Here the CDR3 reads CSVETPLRSQAFF. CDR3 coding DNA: TGCAGCGTTGAGACCCCCCTTCGGAGTCAAGCTTTCTTT. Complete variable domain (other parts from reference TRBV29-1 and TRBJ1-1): SAVISQKPSRDICQRGTSLTIQCQVDSQVTMMFWYRQQPGQSLTLIATANQGSEATYESGFVIDKFPISRPNLTFSTLTVSNMSPEDSSIYLCSVETPLRSQAFFGQGTRLTVV.